The subject of this entry is one T cell receptor beta chain. This clonotype was recorded at least ten times. Its antigen remains undetermined. No base quality values were provided; no much bigger clone lies one nucleotide off. The treatment or condition tag for this specimen amounts to: in vitro stimulation with specific CMV peptide epitopes to enrich CMV-specific T cells. Data came from an Illumina HiSeq 1500. The public reads were reanalyzed by TCRdb: fastp trimming at Q25, MiXCR alignment, in-frame beta chains only. Identical CDR3 protein sequences are pooled into one entry, listed with their most common genes and DNA. A total of fewer than 950,000 distinct CDR3 sequences appear in this sample, around a third of them only once. The ten biggest clones cover over 10% of the sample. The sample is drawn from a study of T cell repertoires in cytomegalovirus infection (dated by TCRdb to the late 2010s). Some background on the complete study: Recently identified HLA-C-restricted CMV epitopes, whose presentation resists viral immunomodulation, were targeted by peptide stimulations together with well-studied HLA-B-restricted epitopes. The HLA type of each donor mattered for the analysis, because public TCR beta signatures pointed to carriage of CMV infection along with the matching HLA type. Broad study findings and their caveats: Cumulative frequency of public TCR beta family members discriminated carriers of CMV infection plus the relevant HLA type in this cohort and an independent 352-donor cohort. The ex vivo response was dominated by HLA-C-restricted CMV-specific TCR beta clonotypes, and the single most frequent clonotype in two of eight donors was supplied by these HLA-C-restricted clonotypes.

CDR1 and CDR2 are read off the germline V gene as SGHVS and FNYEAQ. CDR3 length: 14 amino acids, cysteine to phenylalanine. The retained sequence is limited to the CDR3, 42 bases, with the frame set at the first base. Deletion took 5 bases off V and 2 bases off J, with a span of 11 bases between the germline ends. This clonotype was sampled from a human donor in good health (CMV status not recorded). Some clones in this sample may be carry-over from other donors' samples. The chain employs TRBV7-6 and TRBJ2-3; the D gene remains uncertain. The material was cultured CD8+ T cells from PBMCs, obtained from culture after CMV antigen stimulation. The sequenced DNA: TGTGCCAGCAGCCACGGCGACCCCACAGATACGCAGTATTTT. This yields the protein CASSHGDPTDTQYF.